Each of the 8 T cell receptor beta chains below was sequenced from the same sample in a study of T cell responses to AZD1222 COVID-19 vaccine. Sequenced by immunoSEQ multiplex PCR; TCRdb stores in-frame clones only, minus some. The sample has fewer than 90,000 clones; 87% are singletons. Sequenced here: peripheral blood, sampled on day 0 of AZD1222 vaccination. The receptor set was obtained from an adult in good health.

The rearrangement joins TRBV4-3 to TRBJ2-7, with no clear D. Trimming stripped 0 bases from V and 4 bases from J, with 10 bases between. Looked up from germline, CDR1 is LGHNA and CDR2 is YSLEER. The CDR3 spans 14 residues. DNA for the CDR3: TGCGCCAGCAGCCAAGATAAAGGGTCTTACGAGCAGTACTTC. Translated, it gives CASSQDKGSYEQYF.

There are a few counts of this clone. CDR3 residues: CASSSRQGSSYEQYF. CDR3 coding DNA: TGTGCCAGTAGTTCCAGACAGGGGAGCTCCTACGAGCAGTACTTC. The V gene is TRBV19, the J gene TRBJ2-7, with 8 bases lining up with TRBD1. Germline loops: CDR1 LNHDA, CDR2 SQIVND (reference sequence). The CDR3 has 15 amino acids. With V trimmed by 5 bases and J by 0 bases, 6 bases remained unmatched.

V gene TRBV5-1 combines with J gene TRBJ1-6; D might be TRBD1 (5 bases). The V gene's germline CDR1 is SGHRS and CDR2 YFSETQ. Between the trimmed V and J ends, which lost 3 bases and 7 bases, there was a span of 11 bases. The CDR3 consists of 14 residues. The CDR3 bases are TGCGCCAGCAGCTCGGGGACTGAGAATTCACCCCTCCACTTT. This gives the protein CASSSGTENSPLHF.

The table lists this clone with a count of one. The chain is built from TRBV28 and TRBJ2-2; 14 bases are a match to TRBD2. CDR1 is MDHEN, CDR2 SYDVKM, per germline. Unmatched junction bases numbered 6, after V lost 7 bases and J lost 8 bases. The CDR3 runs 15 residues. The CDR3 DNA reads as TGTGCCAGCATGACTAGCGGGAGGGCCGGTGGGGAGCTGTTTTTT. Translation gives CASMTSGRAGGELFF.

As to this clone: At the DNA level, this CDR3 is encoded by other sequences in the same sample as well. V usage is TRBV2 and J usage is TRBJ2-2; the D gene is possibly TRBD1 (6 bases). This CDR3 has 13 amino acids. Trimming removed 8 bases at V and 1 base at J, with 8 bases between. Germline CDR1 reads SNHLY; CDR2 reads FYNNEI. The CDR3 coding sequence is TGTGCCAGCTCGGGACAGAACACCGGGGAGCTGTTTTTT. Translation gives CASSGQNTGELFF.

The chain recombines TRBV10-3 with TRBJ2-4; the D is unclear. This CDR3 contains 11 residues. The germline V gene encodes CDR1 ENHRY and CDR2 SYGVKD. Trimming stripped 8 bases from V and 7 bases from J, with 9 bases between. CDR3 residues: CAIGDQNIQYF. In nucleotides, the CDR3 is TGTGCCATCGGGGATCAGAACATTCAGTACTTC.

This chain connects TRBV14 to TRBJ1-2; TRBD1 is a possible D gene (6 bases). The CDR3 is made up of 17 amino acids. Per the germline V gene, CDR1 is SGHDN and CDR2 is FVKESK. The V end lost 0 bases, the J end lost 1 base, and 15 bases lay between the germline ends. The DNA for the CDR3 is TGTGCCAGCAGCCAAGATCAGATGGAGGGGGGTAACTATGGCTACACCTTC. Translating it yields CASSQDQMEGGNYGYTF.

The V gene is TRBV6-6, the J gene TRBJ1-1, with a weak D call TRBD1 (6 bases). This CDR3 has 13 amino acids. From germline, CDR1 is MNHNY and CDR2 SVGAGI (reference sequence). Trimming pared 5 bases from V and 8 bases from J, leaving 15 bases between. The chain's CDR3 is CASSPGGTIEAFF. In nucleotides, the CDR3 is TGTGCCAGCAGTCCCGGGGGCACGATAGAAGCTTTCTTT.